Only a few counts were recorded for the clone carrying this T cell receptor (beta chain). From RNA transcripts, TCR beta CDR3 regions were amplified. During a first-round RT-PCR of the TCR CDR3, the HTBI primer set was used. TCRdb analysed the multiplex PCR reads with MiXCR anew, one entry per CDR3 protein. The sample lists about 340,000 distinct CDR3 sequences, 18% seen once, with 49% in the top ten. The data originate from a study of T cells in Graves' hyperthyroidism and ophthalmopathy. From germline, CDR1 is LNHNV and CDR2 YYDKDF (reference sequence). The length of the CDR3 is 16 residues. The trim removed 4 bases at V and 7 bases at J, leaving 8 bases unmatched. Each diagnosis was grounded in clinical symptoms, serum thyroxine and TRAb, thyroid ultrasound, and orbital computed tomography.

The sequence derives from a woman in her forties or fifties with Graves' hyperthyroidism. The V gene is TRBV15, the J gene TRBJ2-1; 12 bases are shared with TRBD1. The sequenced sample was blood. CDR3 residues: CATSTWDRGQSNEQFF. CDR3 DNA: TGTGCCACCAGCACGTGGGACAGGGGGCAAAGTAATGAGCAGTTCTTC.